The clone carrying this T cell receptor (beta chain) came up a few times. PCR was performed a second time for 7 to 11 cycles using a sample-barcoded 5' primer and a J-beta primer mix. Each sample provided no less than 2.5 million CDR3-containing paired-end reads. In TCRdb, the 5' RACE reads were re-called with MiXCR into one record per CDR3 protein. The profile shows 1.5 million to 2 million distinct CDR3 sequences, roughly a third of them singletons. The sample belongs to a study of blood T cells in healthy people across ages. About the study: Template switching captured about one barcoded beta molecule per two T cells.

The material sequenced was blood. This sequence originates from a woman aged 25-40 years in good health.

The CDR3 here is CASSLMGGGATTDTQYF. CDR3 DNA: TGTGCCAGCAGCCTCATGGGGGGGGGCGCGACCACAGATACGCAGTATTTT. The V and J genes are TRBV4-2 and TRBJ2-3, with TRBD2 as a possible D gene (7 bases). CDR1 and CDR2 from the germline V gene are LGHNA and YNFKEQ. V was shortened by 4 bases and J by 2 bases, with 19 bases between the two germline ends. CDR3 length: 17 amino acids.